This TCR beta chain was recorded in a study of blood T cells in healthy people across ages. Study observations and caveats: Long-lived donors carried more naive CD4+ cells and greater diversity than aged donors.

A J-beta primer mix and a sample-barcoded 5' primer were used in a second PCR of roughly 7 to 12 cycles. The authors tagged each cDNA molecule using a template-switch adaptor with 12 random nucleotides. TCRdb ran MiXCR on the 5' RACE reads and lists one entry per CDR3 protein. The sample yields over a million distinct CDR3 sequences, roughly 40% seen once. Healthy individuals of Caucasian origin from Russia, aged 6 to 90, served as donors. Researchers collected approximately 9.5 milliliters of peripheral blood from every single donor. Note on this clonotype: What it binds is not known.

The source is a woman aged 18-29 years in good health. Material for sequencing was blood.

CDR3 residues: CASSAIAEGNEQFF. The CDR3 DNA follows: TGTGCCAGCAGCGCTATAGCGGAGGGGAATGAGCAGTTCTTC. This chain uses TRBV9 with TRBJ2-1; D perhaps matches TRBD2 (6 bases). V lost 3 bases, J lost 7 bases, and 14 bases lay in between. This CDR3 has 14 amino acids. Germline CDR1 SGDLS, CDR2 YYNGEE.